This T cell receptor (beta chain) appears in the sequencing data of a study of a mutant IDH1 vaccine in newly diagnosed glioma. About the research overall: Patients were pretreated with radiotherapy, temozolomide, or both, mostly both. Study outcomes and limitations: Changes in the top peripheral T cell clonotypes seemingly had no bearing on pseudoprogression.

Time point indicated: baseline, week 1 (first vaccination visit). The treatment here: pre-vaccination baseline after standard-of-care therapy. As for this clone: Antigen unknown.

Method: immunoSEQ multiplex PCR; TCRdb's copy keeps in-frame clones and lacks some. The repertoire includes around 16,000 clones, around 95% of them detected once, and around 3.5% sits in the top ten. V was shortened by 5 bases and J by 3 bases, with 22 bases between the two germline ends. Germline assignment: CDR1 ENHRY and CDR2 SYGVKD. The CDR3 is 18 amino acids. The chain uses TRBV10-3 and TRBJ1-4; TRBD1 might be the D (5 bases). The sequence was collected from a woman aged 18-29 years with glioma. Some clones in this sample may be carry-over from other donors' samples. The material sequenced was peripheral blood mononuclear cells (PBMCs), taken from a glioma patient treated with radiotherapy, temozolomide or both. The DNA of the CDR3 is TGTGCCATCAGTTTCTCCTGGGCGGGGGATGCTTCTAATGAAAAACTGTTTTTT. It translates to CAISFSWAGDASNEKLFF.